The source of this T cell receptor (beta chain) is a study of cytomegalovirus exposure and HLA in healthy donors. A word on this clone: Its antigen is still unknown.

The CDR3 consists of 13 residues. Trimming cost V 4 bases and J 5 bases, with 12 bases left between them. Germline V gene sequence: CDR1 SGHRS, CDR2 YFSETQ. PCR was performed using 60 Vbeta and 13 Jbeta primers. This table comes from immunoSEQ multiplex PCR, and its TCRdb copy is limited to in-frame clones, with some not included. The sample holds around 120,000 clones, over 60% seen once. The study's findings and limits: In a later analysis, TCR association rates varied by HLA locus: DRB1 most, HLA-C fewest. Per a prior analysis, the majority of TCR beta V segments were productive roughly 90% or roughly 30% of the time. When presence/absence was analysed, sequencing depth was taken to be roughly uniform across donors. In vitro work confirmed that a few CMV-associated chains recognize CMV antigens.

The sample taken for sequencing was PBMCs. The chain is built from TRBV5-1 and TRBJ2-5, with D maybe TRBD2 (5 bases). This receptor was taken from a man aged 25 to 40 in good health and CMV-seropositive. In nucleotides, the CDR3 is TGCGCCAGCAGCCCCCGGTCGGGGGAGACCCAGTACTTC. Its protein product is CASSPRSGETQYF.